One sample yielded the 24 T cell receptor beta chains listed below, sequenced in a study of CD8 T cells in ankylosing spondylitis. Study-wide results and limits: Blood of patients with ankylosing spondylitis appeared to be characterized by a TCR beta motif of eight or nine highly homologous variants.

No cognate antigen is known for these TCRs. TCRdb processed the 5' RACE reads anew with MiXCR; each CDR3 protein has one entry. The table lists about 840,000 distinct CDR3 sequences, 12% of them singletons. Sequencing used blood, either unsorted or a sorted T cell fraction (not recorded which). These TCRs come from a male donor with ankylosing spondylitis.

This chain uses TRBV5-1 with TRBJ1-4, with TRBD1 matching over 9 bases. CDR1 is SGHRS, CDR2 YFSETQ, per germline. With V trimmed by 5 bases and J by 7 bases, 6 bases remained unmatched. This CDR3 region has 14 residues. CDR3 sequence: CASRNRGQGEKLFF. For the CDR3, the DNA is TGCGCCAGCAGAAACAGGGGGCAGGGTGAAAAACTGTTTTTT.

This clonotype was seen a few times. The chain employs TRBV5-1 and TRBJ1-1, with 9 bases aligning to TRBD1. Germline V CDR1 and CDR2: SGHRS, YFSETQ. There are 14 residues in the CDR3. The junction had 6 bases not matched to a gene; V was cut back by 4 bases and J by 5 bases. For the CDR3, the DNA is TGCGCCAGCAGCCAGGGACAGGGTAGTACTGAAGCTTTCTTT. Amino acids: CASSQGQGSTEAFF.

This clonotype occurred a few times. The genes are TRBV5-1 and TRBJ2-7, with D maybe TRBD2 (5 bases). Germline V CDR1 and CDR2: SGHRS, YFSETQ. The CDR3 runs to 14 residues. The V end was cut by 4 bases, the J end by 5 bases, with 16 bases between. The chain's CDR3 is CASSVRGQTHEQYF. CDR3 sequence (DNA): TGCGCCAGCAGCGTCCGGGGTCAAACCCACGAGCAGTACTTC. Full variable domain (remainder filled in from reference TRBV5-1 and TRBJ2-7): KAGVTQTPRYLIKTRGQQVTLSCSPISGHRSVSWYQQTPGQGLQFLFEYFSETQRNKGNFPGRFSGRQFSNSRSEMNVSTLELGDSALYLCASSVRGQTHEQYFGPGTRLTVT.

This clonotype has just a few counts. The genes are TRBV5-1 and TRBJ1-2; TRBD1 matches 9 bases. The CDR3 contains 14 residues. The J segment lost 4 bases and the V segment lost 4 bases, leaving 5 bases of the junction unmatched. The germline V gene has CDR1 SGHRS and CDR2 YFSETQ. CDR3 DNA: TGCGCCAGCAGCGCGGGACAGGGACTCTATGGCTACACCTTC. It specifies CASSAGQGLYGYTF. Full variable domain (rest looked up from reference TRBV5-1 and TRBJ1-2): KAGVTQTPRYLIKTRGQQVTLSCSPISGHRSVSWYQQTPGQGLQFLFEYFSETQRNKGNFPGRFSGRQFSNSRSEMNVSTLELGDSALYLCASSAGQGLYGYTFGSGTRLTVV.

This clonotype was detected many times. V is TRBV10-1 and J is TRBJ2-3; the match to TRBD2 covers 9 bases. V dropped 6 bases and J dropped 3; count of bases not matched to a gene: 7. The germline gives CDR1 WNHNN, CDR2 SYGVQD (reference sequence). This CDR3 is built from 15 residues. This CDR3 reads CASSVSGGRTDTQYF. DNA for the CDR3: TGCGCCAGCAGCGTTAGCGGGGGACGGACAGATACGCAGTATTTT.

This clonotype was found many times. The chain has TRBV4-3 and TRBJ2-1, with D perhaps assigned TRBD1 or TRBD2 (5 bases each). The CDR3 contains 17 residues. Deletions cut 4 bases from V and 0 bases from J, with 16 bases between. Germline CDR1 is LGHNA and CDR2 is YSLEER. The CDR3 region has the DNA TGCGCCAGCAGCCCCCGGGACCCTTGGAGCTCCTACAATGAGCAGTTCTTC. Amino acids: CASSPRDPWSSYNEQFF.

This clonotype was observed a handful of times. V and J are TRBV29-1 and TRBJ2-1; maybe TRBD2 (7 bases). The CDR3 covers 15 residues. The ends were cut back, 6 bases at V and 1 base at J, with 16 bases in the middle. Germline V CDR1 and CDR2: SQVTM, ANQGSEA. CDR3 sequence (DNA): TGCAGCGTCGGAATTAGGGGGGGGTCCTACAATGAGCAGTTCTTC. Translating it yields CSVGIRGGSYNEQFF.

This chain uses TRBV7-9 with TRBJ2-7; D possibly corresponds to TRBD2 (6 bases). The CDR3 length is 15 residues. Per germline, CDR1 SEHNR and CDR2 FQNEAQ (reference sequence). V was cut by 5 bases and J by 2 bases, with 16 bases left in between. The CDR3 DNA reads TGTGCCAGCAGCGGGGGAAGCGGGCTTACCTACGAGCAGTACTTC. Translation: CASSGGSGLTYEQYF.

V gene TRBV21-1 combines with J gene TRBJ1-2; the table's D call, TRBD1, has no DNA check behind it. TRBV21-1 is flagged as a pseudogene. The CDR3 consists of 12 residues. As DNA, the CDR3 is TGTGCCAGCAGACAGGGGGCGGCTGGCTACACCTTC. This sequence encodes CASRQGAAGYTF.

This chain connects TRBV12-3 or TRBV12-4 to TRBJ2-7; 7 nucleotides match TRBD2. The CDR3 totals 15 residues. Trimming took 5 bases from V and 3 from J; bases not matched to a gene: 10. For the CDR3, the DNA is TGTGCCAGCAGTACCTGGGGTCTAGCGGTCTACGAGCAGTACTTC. This gives the protein CASSTWGLAVYEQYF.

This clonotype was seen only a few times. The chain couples TRBV7-3 to TRBJ1-2, with 9 bases matching TRBD1. The germline gives CDR1 SGHTA, CDR2 FQGTGA. The ends lost 6 bases at V and 6 bases at J; junction bases unmatched: 14. The CDR3 runs to 16 residues. The CDR3 sequence is CASSPLPTGGLDGYTF. Here the CDR3 DNA reads TGTGCCAGCAGTCCCCTTCCGACAGGGGGGTTAGATGGCTACACCTTC.

This clonotype was seen at least ten times. V usage is TRBV10-3 and J usage is TRBJ2-5; 7 bases align to TRBD1. J lost 3 bases, V lost 6 bases, and 7 bases had no gene match. The CDR3 loop spans 14 amino acids. CDR1 and CDR2 from the germline V gene are ENHRY and SYGVKD. In DNA, the CDR3 is TGTGCCATCAGAAGTGACCAGGGGGAAGAGACCCAGTACTTC. This codes for CAIRSDQGEETQYF.

Many counts were recorded for this clonotype. V and J are TRBV20-1 and TRBJ1-5; possibly TRBD1 for D (5 bases). This CDR3 is built from 13 residues. Germline-derived CDR1 and CDR2 are DFQATT and SNEGSKA (reference sequence). V was shortened by 6 bases and J by 7 bases, with 16 bases between the two germline ends. This CDR3 is CSAQGTIGQPQHF. For the CDR3, the DNA is TGCAGTGCCCAAGGGACTATCGGGCAGCCCCAGCATTTT.

This clonotype was found many times. This rearrangement joins TRBV20-1 to TRBJ2-5, with 10 positions matching TRBD1. Trimming took 5 bases from V and 3 from J; bases not matched to a gene: 6. Germline CDR1 is DFQATT and CDR2 is SNEGSKA (reference sequence). This CDR3 spans 14 amino acids. This CDR3 is CSAGTGARKETQYF. DNA of the CDR3: TGCAGTGCTGGGACAGGGGCGCGTAAAGAGACCCAGTACTTC.

V gene TRBV9 combines with J gene TRBJ1-1; unclear D gene. Germline CDR1 is SGDLS and CDR2 is YYNGEE. Trimming cost V 0 bases and J 0 bases, with 9 bases left between them. This CDR3 is 15 amino acids long. The CDR3 DNA reads as TGTGCCAGCAGCGTAGATGAGGGTATGAACACTGAAGCTTTCTTT. As protein: CASSVDEGMNTEAFF.

The rearrangement links TRBV12-3 or TRBV12-4 to TRBJ1-5; D unclear. The V and J ends lost 8 bases and 0 bases respectively, with 14 bases between them. There are 15 residues in the CDR3. The CDR3 region has the DNA TGTGCCAGCGGGAGAGGAGAATATAGCAATCAGCCCCAGCATTTT. Its translation is CASGRGEYSNQPQHF.

The chain links TRBV25-1 to TRBJ1-4; 7 bases fit TRBD1. V was pared by 4 bases and J by 2 bases, with 7 bases of the junction left unmatched. CDR1 MGHDK and CDR2 SYGVNS come from the germline V gene. The CDR3 totals 16 residues. In nucleotides, the CDR3 is TGTGCCAGCAGTGTACAGGGGAGGAGGACTAATGAAAAACTGTTTTTT. This sequence encodes CASSVQGRRTNEKLFF.

The chain has TRBV6-2 or TRBV6-3 and TRBJ1-6; 9 bases agree with TRBD1. CDR1 and CDR2 (germline): MNHEY, SVGEGT. The CDR3 spans 15 residues. V gave up 5 bases and J gave up 5 bases; unmatched junction bases: 4. This chain's CDR3 is CASSQGQGNNSPLHF. The DNA of the CDR3 is TGTGCCAGCAGTCAAGGACAGGGGAATAATTCACCCCTCCACTTT.

This clonotype was counted between two and nine times. The chain has TRBV10-3 and TRBJ2-1; tentatively, D is TRBD2 (6 bases). The length of the CDR3 is 14 residues. Germline V gene sequence: CDR1 ENHRY, CDR2 SYGVKD. Trimming took off 3 bases at V and 6 bases at J, with 12 bases between the two ends. The CDR3 loop is CAISDSSGVNEQFF. Written as DNA, the CDR3 is TGTGCCATCAGTGATTCTTCGGGGGTCAATGAGCAGTTCTTC.

The table lists this clonotype with many counts. The chain carries TRBV29-1 and TRBJ2-1, with a possible D match to TRBD1 (6 bases). There are 12 residues in the CDR3. Trimming shortened V by 3 bases and J by 7 bases, and 10 bases separated the two germline ends. Germline V gene data show CDR1 as SQVTM and CDR2 as ANQGSEA. CDR3 sequence reads: CSVDGQGNEQFF. CDR3 coding DNA: TGCAGCGTTGACGGCCAGGGGAATGAGCAGTTCTTC.

In the case of this clonotype: A much more abundant neighbour one base away suggests this may be a read error. The chain employs TRBV28 and TRBJ2-7, with 7 bases aligning to TRBD1. Per the germline V gene, CDR1 is MDHEN and CDR2 is SYDVKM. This CDR3 is built from 14 residues. This chain's CDR3 is CASTLGQTPGERYF. In nucleotides, the CDR3 is TGTGCCAGCACCTTGGGACAGACCCCTGGGGAGCGGTACTTC. The whole variable domain, filled in from reference TRBV28 and TRBJ2-7, reads DVKVTQSSRYLVKRTGEKVFLECVQDMDHENMFWYRQDPGLGLRLIYFSYDVKMKEKGDIPEGYSVSREKKERFSLILESASTNQTSMYLCASTLGQTPGERYFGPGTRLTVT.

Only a few counts were recorded for this clonotype. This chain uses TRBV27 with TRBJ2-6; D ambiguous. CDR3 length equals 17 residues. CDR1 and CDR2 from the germline V gene are MNHEY and SMNVEV (reference sequence). V was trimmed by 1 base and J by 3 bases, leaving 13 bases between them. The CDR3 here is CASSLLFYPLGANVLTF. The CDR3 DNA reads as TGTGCCAGCAGTTTATTGTTTTATCCTCTTGGGGCCAACGTCCTGACTTTC.

This clonotype has a count of ten or more. The chain combines TRBV7-9 with TRBJ2-7, with TRBD1 identical over 7 bases. The CDR3 is made up of 13 amino acids. V shed 5 bases, J shed 3 bases, and the junction held 4 bases outside the gene matches. Germline assignment: CDR1 SEHNR and CDR2 FQNEAQ (reference sequence). CDR3 bases: TGTGCCAGCAGCGGACGACAGGGCTACGAGCAGTACTTC. Translated: CASSGRQGYEQYF.

The V gene is TRBV20-1, the J gene TRBJ2-6, with D uncertain. There are 14 residues in the CDR3. CDR1 and CDR2 (germline): DFQATT, SNEGSKA (reference sequence). The CDR3 nucleotides are TGCAGCGCTCAGATGAAGTATGGGGCCAACGTCCTGACTTTC. Translating gives CSAQMKYGANVLTF.